The rows below give T cell receptor beta chains drawn from one sample of a study of cytomegalovirus exposure and HLA in healthy donors. Clones were sequenced by immunoSEQ multiplex PCR, and TCRdb holds only the in-frame ones, with some missing. Of some 200,000 clones listed, roughly 80% were seen once; the top ten hold 6.3%. Source material: PBMCs. The origin of the receptors is a man between 40 and 49 years old in good health and CMV-seropositive. Each CDR3 is given with its conserved first and last residue. A D gene is named only where the DNA matches it firmly. Rows may omit the clone size; those that give it use once, few, many or a size class.

d_gene	v_gene	j_gene	abundance	CDR3aa	CDR3nt
TRBD1	TRBV9	TRBJ2-7	NA	CASSVGDSSYEQYF	TGTGCCAGCAGCGTAGGGGACAGCTCCTACGAGCAGTACTTC
NA	TRBV10-2	TRBJ2-7	NA	CASSEDYLYEQYF	TGCGCCAGCAGTGAGGACTATCTCTACGAGCAGTACTTC
TRBD2	TRBV28	TRBJ2-3	once	CASTGTSGGGTDTQYF	TGTGCCAGCACCGGGACTAGCGGGGGAGGCACAGATACGCAGTATTTT
NA	TRBV11-2	TRBJ2-1	NA	CASSLDRANEQFF	TGTGCCAGCAGCTTAGACAGGGCCAATGAGCAGTTCTTC
TRBD2	TRBV7-6	TRBJ2-3	NA	CASSLRPLSGGAVDTQYF	TGTGCCAGCAGCTTAAGGCCCCTTAGCGGGGGGGCGGTAGATACGCAGTATTTT
TRBD1	TRBV2	TRBJ2-5	NA	CASIWTGGETQYF	TGTGCCAGCATATGGACAGGGGGAGAGACCCAGTACTTC
NA	TRBV10-1	TRBJ2-4	few	CASREDFLAKNIQYF	TGCGCCAGCAGGGAGGACTTCTTAGCCAAAAACATTCAGTACTTC
NA	TRBV7-2	TRBJ1-5	once	CASSSQGDQPQHF	TGTGCCAGCAGCTCTCAAGGGGATCAGCCCCAGCATTTT
TRBD2	TRBV30	TRBJ2-7	NA	CAWSWGLPTSYEQYF	TGTGCCTGGAGTTGGGGACTACCTACCTCCTACGAGCAGTACTTC
NA	TRBV7-6	TRBJ2-7	NA	CASSVLQESGEQYF	TGTGCCAGCAGCGTATTACAGGAGTCGGGCGAGCAGTACTTC
NA	TRBV4-1	TRBJ2-1	NA	CASSQVEGRYNEQFF	TGCGCCAGCAGCCAAGTGGAGGGGCGTTACAATGAGCAGTTCTTC
NA	TRBV5-1	TRBJ2-7	NA	CASSLVGQSYEQYF	TGCGCCAGCAGCTTGGTTGGGCAGTCCTACGAGCAGTACTTC
TRBD2	TRBV7-2	TRBJ2-3	NA	CASSLVVLAGPSTDTQYF	TGTGCCAGCAGCTTAGTCGTCCTAGCGGGACCTAGCACAGATACGCAGTATTTT